This TCR beta chain was recovered during a study of T cell responses to AZD1222 COVID-19 vaccine. Study-wide points: Baseline testing showed seropositivity in only a handful of AZD1222 recipients. Regions 160-218 and 743-854 held dominance among vaccine-associated CD4 TCRs, which spanned spike. Unmutated variant regions reportedly attract nearly half of all spike-specific TCRs.

A remark on this clone: Its antigen is not identified.

This table comes from immunoSEQ multiplex PCR, and its TCRdb copy is limited to in-frame clones, with some not included. The table has roughly 99,000 clones, 80% to 95% seen once. The sequence derives from an adult who received the AZD1222 COVID-19 vaccine. Sequenced material: peripheral blood, taken 28 days after the second AZD1222 dose.

The CDR3 reads CAWTDVLEEAFF. CDR3 nucleotide sequence: TGTGCCTGGACCGACGTTTTGGAGGAAGCTTTCTTT. This chain connects TRBV30 to TRBJ1-1; D remains unclear. CDR1 and CDR2 from the germline V gene are GTSNPN and SVGIG (reference sequence). The CDR3 has 12 amino acids. V was clipped by 4 bases and J by 8 bases, with 14 bases between them.